This TCR beta chain came from a study of cytomegalovirus exposure and HLA in healthy donors. Both 60 Vbeta primers and 13 Jbeta primers went into the PCR. Clones were sequenced by immunoSEQ multiplex PCR, and TCRdb holds only the in-frame ones, with some missing. The table has nearly 110,000 clones, about 85% seen once. Broader study findings: A later analysis found most CMV-associated TCR beta chains apparently HLA-restricted.

This clone was detected once. As yet, its antigen is unknown. The clonotype comes from a man aged 30-40 years in good health and CMV-seronegative. Sequenced material: PBMCs.

The CDR3 DNA reads as TGTGCCAGCAGAGACAGGGACTTTGGATCCCTCCACTTT. Translating it yields CASRDRDFGSLHF. This rearrangement joins TRBV7-9 to TRBJ1-6, with 7 bases identical to TRBD1. The V and J ends lost 6 bases and 14 bases, in that order; junction bases with no gene match: 10. The CDR3 covers 13 residues. Germline V CDR1 and CDR2: SEHNR, FQNEAQ (reference sequence).